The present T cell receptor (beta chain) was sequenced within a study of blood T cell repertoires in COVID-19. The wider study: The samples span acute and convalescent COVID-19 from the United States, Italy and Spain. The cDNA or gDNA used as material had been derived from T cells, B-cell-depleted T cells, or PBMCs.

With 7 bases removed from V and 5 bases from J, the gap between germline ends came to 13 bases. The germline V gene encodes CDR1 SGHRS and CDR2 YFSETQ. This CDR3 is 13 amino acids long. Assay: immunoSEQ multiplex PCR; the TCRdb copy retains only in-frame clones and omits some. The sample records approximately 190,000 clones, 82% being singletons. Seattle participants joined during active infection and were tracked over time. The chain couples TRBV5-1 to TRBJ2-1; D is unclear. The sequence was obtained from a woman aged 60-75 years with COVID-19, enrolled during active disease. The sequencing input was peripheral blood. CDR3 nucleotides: TGCGCCAGCTCCCTGGGCAGGAACAATGAGCAGTTCTTC. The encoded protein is CASSLGRNNEQFF. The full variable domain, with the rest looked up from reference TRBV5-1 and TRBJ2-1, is KAGVTQTPRYLIKTRGQQVTLSCSPISGHRSVSWYQQTPGQGLQFLFEYFSETQRNKGNFPGRFSGRQFSNSRSEMNVSTLELGDSALYLCASSLGRNNEQFFGPGTRLTVL.